Presented here are 25 T cell receptor beta chains from one specimen sequenced in a study of CD4 and CD8 cells across lung adenocarcinoma regions. TCRdb recomputed calls from the PCR reads with MiXCR, one row per CDR3 protein. The profile covers about 20,000 distinct CDR3 sequences, with roughly half appearing a single time and approximately 26% taken by the ten largest. Specimen: CD8+ T cells from the center of a lung tumor. These receptors all come from a female donor with lung adenocarcinoma. The CD4 and CD8 labels of this study may be unreliable.

A note on this clonotype: As the CDR3 is not closed by the conserved phenylalanine or tryptophan, this likely results from a read error. The limits of the CDR3 on the DNA are not certain, so only TCRdb's listed CDR3 is given. The J gene is TRBJ2-5, the V gene TRBV6-1; no DNA check was done on the table's D call, TRBD1. The CDR3 totals 15 residues, both ends included. Germline V CDR1 and CDR2: MNHNS, SASEGT. Here the CDR3 reads CASSPGTGGQASQLS.

In its sample, this clonotype was seen once. The chain joins TRBV6-1 to TRBJ2-4; D is perhaps TRBD1 or TRBD2 (6 bases each). CDR3 length: 18 amino acids. CDR1 MNHNS and CDR2 SASEGT come from the germline V gene. V gave up 4 bases and J gave up 13 bases, with 32 bases separating them. The CDR3 coding sequence is TGTGCCAGCAGTGGACCGTTCTCGCGCCGGAGGGACAAAGATACGCAGTACTTC. As protein: CASSGPFSRRRDKDTQYF.

This chain joins TRBV12-3 or TRBV12-4 and TRBJ2-1; D not resolved. The assigned J gene may be wrong: the sequence end matches TRBJ2-7 better. This CDR3 contains 13 residues. The CDR3 sequence is CASSLGRSYEQYV. CDR3 sequence (DNA): TGTGCCAGCAGTTTAGGCCGGTCCTACGAGCAGTACGTC.

This chain links TRBV27 with TRBJ2-5; 9 nucleotides match TRBD1. CDR1 is MNHEY, CDR2 SMNVEV, per germline (reference sequence). V dropped 4 bases and J dropped 6; count of bases not matched to a gene: 9. The CDR3 covers 15 residues. The CDR3: CASSSTGQGWKTQYF. As DNA, the CDR3 is TGTGCCAGCAGTTCAACGGGACAGGGATGGAAGACCCAGTACTTC.

This clonotype has just one count. The gene calls are TRBV10-1 and TRBJ1-1, with 7 bases identical to TRBD1. The length of the CDR3 is 13 residues. J was trimmed by 4 bases and V by 4 bases; bases with no gene match: 3. Per germline, CDR1 WNHNN and CDR2 SYGVQD (reference sequence). CDR3 DNA: TGCGCCAGCAGTGCTAGGACAGGCACTGAAGCTTTCTTT. It yields the protein CASSARTGTEAFF.

A note on this clonotype: The junction departs from germline at one end; a sequencing error may be responsible. This chain connects TRBV27 to TRBJ2-3; D unresolved. TRBJ2-5 matches the DNA end more closely, so the J call is doubtful. CDR1 is MNHEY, CDR2 SMNVEV, per germline (reference sequence). This CDR3 is 15 amino acids long. CDR3 sequence: CAGSYSSQHPDTQYF. CDR3 nucleotide sequence: TGTGCCGGCAGTTACTCGAGCCAGCACCCAGATACCCAGTACTTC.

Judged by abundance, this clonotype is medium-sized (0.01 to 0.1%). The chain has TRBV6-5 and TRBJ2-1; TRBD2 agrees at 7 bases. There are 15 residues in the CDR3. The germline V gene has CDR1 MNHEY and CDR2 SVGAGI. The junction had 9 bases not matched to a gene; V was cut back by 8 bases and J by 2 bases. CDR3 in amino acids: CASLAPGGAYNEQFF. The CDR3, as DNA: TGTGCCAGCCTGGCACCGGGAGGCGCCTACAATGAGCAGTTCTTC.

The gene calls are TRBV7-6 and TRBJ2-1; 9 bases agree with TRBD1. The CDR3 length is 15 residues. V was clipped by 1 base and J by 7 bases; unmatched bases: 5. Germline values: CDR1 SGHVS, CDR2 FNYEAQ. CDR3 nucleotides: TGTGCCAGCAGCTTAGGCGGGACAGGGATGAATGAGCAGTTCTTC. Protein product: CASSLGGTGMNEQFF.

This chain links TRBV10-3 with TRBJ2-2; D possibly corresponds to TRBD1 (5 bases). Deletions cut 7 bases from V and 5 bases from J, with 11 bases between. The CDR3 covers 13 residues. Germline-derived CDR1 and CDR2 are ENHRY and SYGVKD. The CDR3 DNA follows: TGTGCCATCAAGGGGTATTCGACCGGGGAGCTGTTTTTT. Translating gives CAIKGYSTGELFF.

By sample fraction, this clonotype is medium-sized. V gene TRBV6-1 combines with J gene TRBJ2-1, with 8 nucleotides matching TRBD1. This CDR3 is 14 amino acids long. The J segment lost 6 bases and the V segment lost 6 bases, leaving 7 bases of the junction unmatched. CDR1 MNHNS and CDR2 SASEGT come from the germline V gene. CDR3 in DNA: TGTGCCAGCAGACGGCAGGGGGCTAGCAATGAGCAGTTCTTC. Its protein is CASRRQGASNEQFF.

On this clonotype itself: At one boundary the junction diverges from the germline segment, which might be a read error. The V gene is TRBV6-1, the J gene TRBJ2-3; maybe TRBD1 (6 bases). Germline-derived CDR1 and CDR2 are MNHNS and SASEGT. The CDR3 loop spans 15 amino acids. CDR3 DNA: TGTGCCAGCGGGCAGGGGCTGTGCGCCACAGATATGCAGTATTTC. The encoded protein is CASGQGLCATDMQYF.

This clonotype occurred many times. This may stem from a read error, because a much larger clone lies one nucleotide away. The genes are TRBV6-5 and TRBJ2-1; TRBD2 matches at 9 bases. The DNA end favors TRBJ2-7, so the J call may be wrong. CDR3 length: 19 residues. CDR1 MNHEY and CDR2 SVGAGI come from the germline V gene. CDR3 region: CASSYSCTGLAPWDNEQYF. CDR3 sequence (DNA): TGTGCCAGCAGTTACTCGTGTACGGGACTAGCTCCGTGGGACAATGAGCAGTACTTC.

This clonotype ranks as medium-sized (0.01 to 0.1%). V usage is TRBV6-1 and J usage is TRBJ2-2, with 8 bases fitting TRBD2. This CDR3 contains 16 residues. After removal of 5 bases from V and 3 bases from J, the junction contained 8 bases not matched to a gene. Germline V gene lookup returns CDR1 MNHNS and CDR2 SASEGT. CDR3: CASSPNTGGYTGELFF. The DNA of the CDR3 is TGTGCCAGCAGTCCCAACACGGGAGGGTACACCGGGGAGCTGTTTTTT.

This clonotype was counted at least ten times. This chain connects TRBV7-2 to TRBJ1-1, with no clear D. The CDR3 has 13 residues. The V gene's germline CDR1 is SGHTA and CDR2 FQGNSA. Trimming removed 2 bases from V and 8 bases from J, with 12 bases in between. The CDR3 protein is CASSLLPLDEAFF. The CDR3 nucleotides are TGTGCCAGCAGCTTATTACCCCTGGACGAAGCTTTCTTT. The entire variable domain, with the rest obtained from reference TRBV7-2 and TRBJ1-1, is as follows: GAGVSQSPSNKVTEKGKDVELRCDPISGHTALYWYRQSLGQGLEFLIYFQGNSAPDKSGLPSDRFSAERTGGSVSTLTIQRTQQEDSAVYLCASSLLPLDEAFFGQGTRLTVV.

By share, this clonotype ranks as medium-sized. The rearrangement joins TRBV27 to TRBJ2-1; 7 bases map to TRBD2. CDR1 MNHEY and CDR2 SMNVEV come from the germline V gene (reference sequence). V trimming: 6 bases; J trimming: 0 bases; junction bases outside the gene matches: 14. The CDR3 consists of 18 residues. This chain's CDR3 is CASSLSGSPMRSYNEQFF. In nucleotides, the CDR3 is TGTGCCAGCAGCCTTAGCGGGTCTCCCATGCGCTCCTACAATGAGCAGTTCTTC.

This clonotype was detected a few times. The V and J genes are TRBV28 and TRBJ1-2, with D possibly being TRBD1 (5 bases). This CDR3 contains 15 residues. Germline lookup yields CDR1 MDHEN and CDR2 SYDVKM. The CDR3 loop is CAPLPADSLFYGYTF. The CDR3 DNA reads TGTGCACCTCTCCCCGCCGACAGCCTTTTCTATGGCTACACCTTC.

The chain links TRBV27 to TRBJ2-3, with D maybe TRBD1 (6 bases). The DNA end favors TRBJ2-7, so the J call may be wrong. The CDR3 runs 16 residues. CDR1 is MNHEY and CDR2 is SMNVEV in the germline V gene (reference sequence). The CDR3 loop is CASSRAGLGAKNTQYF. The DNA of the CDR3 is TGTGCCAGCAGTCGAGCCGGGCTGGGGGCCAAAAATACGCAGTACTTC.

About this clonotype: One end of the junction does not line up with germline, which may come from a read error. The J gene is TRBJ2-3, the V gene TRBV6-5; D is unclear. The CDR3 sequence is 13 residues long. In germline, CDR1 is MNHEY, CDR2 SVGAGI. In DNA form, the CDR3 reads TGTGCCAGCAGTTACTCCAACCAAGATACCCAGTATTTT. It yields the protein CASSYSNQDTQYF.

The chain has TRBV6-1 and TRBJ2-4; no definite D call. The CDR3 has 15 amino acids. CDR1 and CDR2 (germline): MNHNS, SASEGT. CDR3 sequence: CGRRPTVGATDTQYF. The CDR3 region has the DNA TGTGGCCGCAGGCCGACGGTGGGCGCCACAGACACGCAGTACTTC.

This clonotype appeared a few times. This chain joins TRBV7-9 and TRBJ2-1; the match to TRBD2 covers 8 bases. The J call may be in error: the DNA end matches TRBJ2-7 better. The CDR3 loop spans 15 amino acids. Germline V CDR1 and CDR2: SEHNR, FQNEAQ (reference sequence). For the CDR3, the DNA is TGTGCCAGCAGCCTACTAAGCGGGAGAGCATACGAGCAGTACTTC. It specifies CASSLLSGRAYEQYF.

The chain joins TRBV27 to TRBJ2-5; D may be TRBD2 (6 bases). The V end lost 5 bases, the J end lost 0 bases, and 19 bases lay between the germline ends. The CDR3 is 17 residues long. Germline V gene lookup returns CDR1 MNHEY and CDR2 SMNVEV (reference sequence). The CDR3: CASSAGIGAGDQETQYF. The CDR3 DNA is TGTGCCAGCAGTGCGGGGATCGGGGCCGGTGACCAAGAGACCCAGTACTTC.

This clonotype occurred a few times. V is TRBV27 and J is TRBJ2-1; 11 positions match TRBD2. The junction had 5 bases not matched to a gene; V was cut back by 6 bases and J by 10 bases. The germline CDR1 and CDR2 sequences are MNHEY and SMNVEV (reference sequence). There are 13 residues in the CDR3. Written as DNA, the CDR3 is TGTGCCAGCAGAGGACTAGCGGGCTACGAGCAGTTCTTC. Its translation is CASRGLAGYEQFF.

The chain uses TRBV6-1 and TRBJ1-1; D gene unclear. The CDR3 is 12 amino acids. Trimming took 7 bases from V and 4 from J, leaving 10 bases between them. The germline V gene encodes CDR1 MNHNS and CDR2 SASEGT. As DNA, the CDR3 is TGTGCCAGCACGTGGGTTCTCACTGAAGCTTTCTTT. Its protein is CASTWVLTEAFF.

The chain recombines TRBV11-1 with TRBJ2-2; 7 bases align to TRBD1. Unmatched junction bases numbered 12, after V lost 5 bases and J lost 6 bases. Looked up from germline, CDR1 is SGHAT and CDR2 is FQDESV (reference sequence). The CDR3 is 16 amino acids. The CDR3 coding sequence is TGTGCCAGCAGCGCGTCGACAGGGACCCTGGCCGGGGAGCTGTTTTTT. Protein: CASSASTGTLAGELFF.

This CDR3 reads CASSLLLVSGGYNEQFF. CDR3 nucleotide sequence: TGTGCCAGCAGCTTGTTATTAGTGTCAGGGGGCTACAATGAGCAGTTCTTC. The chain recombines TRBV5-4 with TRBJ2-1; 7 bases are a match to TRBD1. The CDR3 contains 17 residues. V lost 1 base, J lost 3 bases, and 10 bases stayed unmatched. CDR1 and CDR2 (germline): SGHNT, YYREEE (reference sequence). The entire variable domain, with the rest obtained from reference TRBV5-4 and TRBJ2-1, is as follows: ETGVTQSPTHLIKTRGQQVTLRCSSQSGHNTVSWYQQALGQGPQFIFQYYREEENGRGNFPPRFSGLQFPNYSSELNVNALELDDSALYLCASSLLLVSGGYNEQFFGPGTRLTVL.